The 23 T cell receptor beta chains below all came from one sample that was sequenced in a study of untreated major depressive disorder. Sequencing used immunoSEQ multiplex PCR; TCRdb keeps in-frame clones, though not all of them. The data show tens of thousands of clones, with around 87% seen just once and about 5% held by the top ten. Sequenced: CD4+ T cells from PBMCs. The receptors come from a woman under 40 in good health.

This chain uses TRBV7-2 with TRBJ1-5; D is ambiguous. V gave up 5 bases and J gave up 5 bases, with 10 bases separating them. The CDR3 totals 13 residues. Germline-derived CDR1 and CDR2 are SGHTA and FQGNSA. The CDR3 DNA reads TGTGCCAGCAGCCCAGGCGAGGATCAGCCCCAGCATTTT. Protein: CASSPGEDQPQHF.

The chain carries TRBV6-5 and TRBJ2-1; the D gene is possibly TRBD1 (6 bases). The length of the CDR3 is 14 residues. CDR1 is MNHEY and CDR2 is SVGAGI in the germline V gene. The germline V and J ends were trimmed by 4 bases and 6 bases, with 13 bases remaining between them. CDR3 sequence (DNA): TGTGCCAGCAGTTCTTACAGGGTTTCCAATGAGCAGTTCTTC. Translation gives CASSSYRVSNEQFF.

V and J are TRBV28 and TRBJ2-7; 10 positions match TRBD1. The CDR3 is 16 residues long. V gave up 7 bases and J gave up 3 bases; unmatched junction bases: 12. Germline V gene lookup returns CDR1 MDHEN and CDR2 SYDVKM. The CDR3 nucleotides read TGTGCCAGCACCCCGGGACAGGGGTCGATTGACTACGAGCAGTACTTC. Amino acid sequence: CASTPGQGSIDYEQYF.

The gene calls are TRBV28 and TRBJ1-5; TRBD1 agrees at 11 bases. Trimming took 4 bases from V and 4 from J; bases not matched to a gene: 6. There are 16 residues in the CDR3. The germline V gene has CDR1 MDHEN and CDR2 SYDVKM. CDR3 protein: CASSSPGTGGNQPQHF. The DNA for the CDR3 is TGTGCCAGCAGTTCGCCCGGGACAGGGGGGAATCAGCCCCAGCATTTT.

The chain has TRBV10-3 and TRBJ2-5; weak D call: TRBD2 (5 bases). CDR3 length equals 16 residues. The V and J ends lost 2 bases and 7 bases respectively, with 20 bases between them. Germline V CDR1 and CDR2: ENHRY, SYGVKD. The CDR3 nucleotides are TGTGCCATCAGTGAGGAGGGATTTCTAACCGCGGGGACCCAGTACTTC. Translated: CAISEEGFLTAGTQYF.

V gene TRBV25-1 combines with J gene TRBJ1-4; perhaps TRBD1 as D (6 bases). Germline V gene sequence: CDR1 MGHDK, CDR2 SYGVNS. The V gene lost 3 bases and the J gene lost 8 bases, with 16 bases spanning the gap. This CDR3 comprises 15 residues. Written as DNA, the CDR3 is TGTGCCAGCAGTGATTCTGGGGGGCATCGGGAAAAACTGTTTTTT. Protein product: CASSDSGGHREKLFF. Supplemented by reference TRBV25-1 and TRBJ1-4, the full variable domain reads EADIYQTPRYLVIGTGKKITLECSQTMGHDKMYWYQQDPGMELHLIHYSYGVNSTEKGDLSSESTVSRIRTEHFPLTLESARPSHTSQYLCASSDSGGHREKLFFGSGTQLSVL.

DNA of the CDR3: TGCGCCAGCAGCCAGATGACGGTAGTCTCCTATAATTCACCCCTCCACTTT. Encoded protein: CASSQMTVVSYNSPLHF. The J gene is TRBJ1-6, the V gene TRBV4-1; D call uncertain. The CDR3 loop spans 17 amino acids. Between the trimmed V and J ends, which lost 3 bases and 0 bases, there was a span of 12 bases. CDR1 is MGHRA and CDR2 is YSYEKL in the germline V gene.

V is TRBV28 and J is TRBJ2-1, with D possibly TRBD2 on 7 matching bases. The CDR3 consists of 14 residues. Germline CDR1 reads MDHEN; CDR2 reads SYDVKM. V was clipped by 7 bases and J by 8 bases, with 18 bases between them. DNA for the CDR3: TGTGCCAGCAAGCGGTTGGGGGGGCGCGATGAGCAGTTCTTC. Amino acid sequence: CASKRLGGRDEQFF.

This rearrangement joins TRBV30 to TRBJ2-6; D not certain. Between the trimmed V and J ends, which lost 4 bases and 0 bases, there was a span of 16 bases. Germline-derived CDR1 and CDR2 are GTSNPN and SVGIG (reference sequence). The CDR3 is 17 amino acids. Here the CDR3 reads CAWIAGRTYSGANVLTF. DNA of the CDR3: TGTGCCTGGATTGCCGGCAGAACTTACTCTGGGGCCAACGTCCTGACTTTC.

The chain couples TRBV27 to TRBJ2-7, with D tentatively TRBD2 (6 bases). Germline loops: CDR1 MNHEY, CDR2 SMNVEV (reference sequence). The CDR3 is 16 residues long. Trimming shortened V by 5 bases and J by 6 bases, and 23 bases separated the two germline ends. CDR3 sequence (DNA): TGTGCCAGCAGTCCCCGTGGTAGCGGAGAGGTCGGCGAGCAGTACTTC. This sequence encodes CASSPRGSGEVGEQYF.

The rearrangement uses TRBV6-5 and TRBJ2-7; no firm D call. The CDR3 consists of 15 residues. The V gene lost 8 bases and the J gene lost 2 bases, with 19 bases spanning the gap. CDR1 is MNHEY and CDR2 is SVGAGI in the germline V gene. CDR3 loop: CASGPSMSATYEQYF. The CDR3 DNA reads TGTGCCAGCGGGCCCTCGATGTCAGCTACCTACGAGCAGTACTTC.

Here the CDR3 DNA reads TGTGCCAGCAGCTTGGACACCGGGGAGCTGTTTTTT. Translated, it gives CASSLDTGELFF. The J gene is TRBJ2-2, the V gene TRBV7-3, with D hard to call. CDR1 is SGHTA and CDR2 is FQGTGA in the germline V gene. V lost 3 bases to trimming and J lost 3 bases, with 2 bases between them. The length of the CDR3 is 12 residues.

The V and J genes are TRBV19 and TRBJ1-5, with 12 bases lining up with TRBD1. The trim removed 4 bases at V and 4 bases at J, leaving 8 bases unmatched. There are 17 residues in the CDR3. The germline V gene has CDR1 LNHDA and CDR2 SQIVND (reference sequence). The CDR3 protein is CASSTRDRGRKNQPQHF. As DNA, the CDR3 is TGTGCCAGTAGTACCCGGGACAGGGGGCGTAAGAATCAGCCCCAGCATTTT.

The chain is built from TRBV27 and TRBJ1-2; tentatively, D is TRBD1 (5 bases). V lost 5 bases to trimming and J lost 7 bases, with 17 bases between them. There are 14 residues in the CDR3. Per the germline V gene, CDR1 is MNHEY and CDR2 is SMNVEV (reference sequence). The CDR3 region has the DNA TGTGCCAGCAGTCATGGGGACCTCGGAATTGGCTACACCTTC. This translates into CASSHGDLGIGYTF.

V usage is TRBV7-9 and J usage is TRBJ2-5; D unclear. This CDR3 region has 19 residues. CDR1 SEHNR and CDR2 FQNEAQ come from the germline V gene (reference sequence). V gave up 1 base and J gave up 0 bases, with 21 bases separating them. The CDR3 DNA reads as TGTGCCAGCAGCTTAGGGGGTGGATTCGGTTGGGGAAACCAAGAGACCCAGTACTTC. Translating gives CASSLGGGFGWGNQETQYF. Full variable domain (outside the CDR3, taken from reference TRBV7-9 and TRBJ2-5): DTGVSQNPRHKITKRGQNVTFRCDPISEHNRLYWYRQTLGQGPEFLTYFQNEAQLEKSRLLSDRFSAERPKGSFSTLEIQRTEQGDSAMYLCASSLGGGFGWGNQETQYFGPGTRLLVL.

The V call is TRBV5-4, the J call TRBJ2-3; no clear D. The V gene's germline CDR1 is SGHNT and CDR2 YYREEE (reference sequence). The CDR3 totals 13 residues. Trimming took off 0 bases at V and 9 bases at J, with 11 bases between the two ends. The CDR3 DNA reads TGTGCCAGCAGCTTGGCTGTCTTGGGGACGCAGTATTTT. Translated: CASSLAVLGTQYF.

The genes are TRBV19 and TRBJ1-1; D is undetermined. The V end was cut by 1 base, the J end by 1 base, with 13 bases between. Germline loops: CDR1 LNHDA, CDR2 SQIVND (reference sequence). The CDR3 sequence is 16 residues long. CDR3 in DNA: TGTGCCAGTAGTATAGTTGGAGGGCCCACGAACACTGAAGCTTTCTTT. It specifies CASSIVGGPTNTEAFF.

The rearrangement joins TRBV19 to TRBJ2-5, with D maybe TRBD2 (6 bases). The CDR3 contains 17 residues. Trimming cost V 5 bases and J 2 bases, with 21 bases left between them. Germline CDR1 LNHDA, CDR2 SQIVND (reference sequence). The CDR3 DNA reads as TGTGCCAGTAGTCTTCAGACTAGTGGTTCCGGACAAGAGACCCAGTACTTC. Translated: CASSLQTSGSGQETQYF.

CDR3 amino acids: CASSILSIAAGGATEAFF. CDR3 nucleotides: TGCGCCAGCAGCATACTATCAATCGCGGCAGGGGGCGCAACTGAAGCTTTCTTT. This sequence joins TRBV5-1 and TRBJ1-1; 8 bases fit TRBD1. The germline V gene encodes CDR1 SGHRS and CDR2 YFSETQ. CDR3 length equals 18 residues. V gave up 4 bases and J gave up 5 bases; unmatched junction bases: 19. Using reference TRBV5-1 and TRBJ1-1 for the parts outside the CDR3, the full variable domain is KAGVTQTPRYLIKTRGQQVTLSCSPISGHRSVSWYQQTPGQGLQFLFEYFSETQRNKGNFPGRFSGRQFSNSRSEMNVSTLELGDSALYLCASSILSIAAGGATEAFFGQGTRLTVV.

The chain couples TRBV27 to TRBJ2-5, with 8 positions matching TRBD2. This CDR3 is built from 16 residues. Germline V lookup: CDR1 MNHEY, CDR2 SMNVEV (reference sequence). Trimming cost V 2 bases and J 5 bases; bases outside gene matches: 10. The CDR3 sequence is CASSLGLSPGGETQYF. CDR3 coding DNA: TGTGCCAGCAGTTTAGGACTGTCCCCGGGAGGGGAGACCCAGTACTTC.

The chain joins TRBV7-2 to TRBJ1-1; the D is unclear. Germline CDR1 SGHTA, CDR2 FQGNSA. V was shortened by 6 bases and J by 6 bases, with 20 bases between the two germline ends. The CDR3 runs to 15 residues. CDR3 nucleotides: TGTGCCAGCAGGTCCTCCGGGGTGGGGTTGTCTGAAGCTTTCTTT. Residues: CASRSSGVGLSEAFF.

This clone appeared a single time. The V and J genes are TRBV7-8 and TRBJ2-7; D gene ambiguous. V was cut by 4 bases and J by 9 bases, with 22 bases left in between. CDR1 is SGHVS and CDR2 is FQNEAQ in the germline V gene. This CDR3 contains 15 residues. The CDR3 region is CASSYSPQEPGGQYF. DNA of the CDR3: TGTGCCAGCAGCTATTCACCCCAGGAGCCCGGCGGGCAGTACTTC.

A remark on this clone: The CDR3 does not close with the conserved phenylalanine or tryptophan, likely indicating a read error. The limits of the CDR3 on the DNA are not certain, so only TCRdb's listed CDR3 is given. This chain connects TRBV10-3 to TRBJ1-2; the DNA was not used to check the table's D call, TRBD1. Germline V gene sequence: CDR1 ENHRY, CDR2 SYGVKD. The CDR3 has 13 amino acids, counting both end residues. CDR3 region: CAISEPGTGGWTV.